A selection of T cell receptor beta chains follows, all from one sample in a study of cytomegalovirus exposure and HLA in healthy donors. Method: immunoSEQ multiplex PCR; TCRdb's copy keeps in-frame clones and lacks some. Found here are approximately 150,000 clones, about nine tenths of them singletons; the top ten hold roughly 4.5%. The sample was PBMCs. These receptors were obtained from a man younger than 35 in good health and CMV-seropositive. The CDR3 runs from the conserved cysteine through the conserved F or W. D genes are given only for firm matches. Size values are once, few and many counts, or a class for expanded clones, and some rows have none.

v_call,j_call,d_call,clone_size,cdr3_nt,cdr3_aa
TRBV30,TRBJ1-3,TRBD1,NA,TGTGCCTGGGCAGGGGACAGGCGAAACACCATATATTTT,CAWAGDRRNTIYF
TRBV10-3,TRBJ2-7,TRBD1,NA,TGTGCCATCAGGGCTTTGACAGGGGGCGGCTACGAGCAGTACTTC,CAIRALTGGGYEQYF
TRBV7-6,TRBJ1-4,TRBD1,NA,TGTGCCAGCAGCTTAGGAGCGGGACAGGGACATGAAAAACTGTTTTTT,CASSLGAGQGHEKLFF
TRBV28,TRBJ1-2,TRBD1,NA,TGTGCCAGCAGTATCTTGGGACAGGGAAGAGGCTACACCTTC,CASSILGQGRGYTF
TRBV5-4,TRBJ1-2,TRBD1,NA,TGTGCCAGCAGCCCACCCGACAGGGATAATGGCTACACCTTC,CASSPPDRDNGYTF
TRBV2,TRBJ2-5,TRBD2,NA,TGTGCCAGCATTGATCTAGCGGGGAACCAAGAGACCCAGTACTTC,CASIDLAGNQETQYF
TRBV7-9,TRBJ2-3,NA,once,TGTGCCAGCAGCTTAGCGACAACCTCCTTCACAGATACGCAGTATTTT,CASSLATTSFTDTQYF
TRBV28,TRBJ2-7,TRBD1,few,TGTGCCAGCAGATCAAGGGGACAGGGGGATTCCTACGAGCAGTACTTC,CASRSRGQGDSYEQYF
TRBV4-1,TRBJ1-1,TRBD1,NA,TGCGCCAGCAGCCAAGATCGGGCAGGGGGAGCTTTCTTT,CASSQDRAGGAFF
TRBV4-1,TRBJ1-5,TRBD1,few,TGCGCCAGCAGCCAAGACGGACAGGGCAGTCAGCCCCAGCATTTT,CASSQDGQGSQPQHF
TRBV5-1,TRBJ1-2,TRBD1,NA,TGCGCCAGCAGCTTGACAGGGGGTGGCTACACCTTC,CASSLTGGGYTF
TRBV29-1,TRBJ2-7,TRBD1,NA,TGCAGCACCAGGACAGGGGGCAGCGAGCAGTACTTC,CSTRTGGSEQYF
TRBV28,TRBJ2-7,TRBD1,once,TGTGCCAGCAGCAGATTATCGACAGGGGGCTACTACGAGCAGTACTTC,CASSRLSTGGYYEQYF
TRBV27,TRBJ2-3,TRBD1,NA,TGTGCCAGCAGTTCCGACAGGGGGGAAAGAGATACGCAGTATTTT,CASSSDRGERDTQYF
TRBV5-4,TRBJ1-2,NA,NA,TGTGCCAGCAGCTTGGAGCGGGTTCCCTATGGCTACACCTTC,CASSLERVPYGYTF
TRBV4-1,TRBJ2-7,NA,NA,TGCGCCAGCAGCCAAGGACTCTCCGGCGAGCAGTACTTC,CASSQGLSGEQYF
TRBV29-1,TRBJ2-5,NA,once,TGCAGCGTTCGGGTGCAGGGAGGTTCTATGTTGGAGGCCCAGTACTTC,CSVRVQGGSMLEAQYF
TRBV30,TRBJ1-6,NA,NA,TGTGCCTGGGGGGCGGGGGTCGGATCACCCCTCCACTTT,CAWGAGVGSPLHF
TRBV6-1,TRBJ1-2,NA,NA,TGTGCCAGCAGTCCCAGGGACACCGAAATTTATGGCTACACCTTC,CASSPRDTEIYGYTF
TRBV10-1,TRBJ2-2,TRBD1,NA,TGCGCCAGCAGAGCTAAACAGGGGCCGAACACCGGGGAGCTGTTTTTT,CASRAKQGPNTGELFF
TRBV28,TRBJ1-1,NA,once,TGTGCCAGCAGTTTTTATGGGGGGATGAACACTGAAGCTTTCTTT,CASSFYGGMNTEAFF
TRBV6-1,TRBJ1-1,NA,NA,TGTGCCAGCAGTCCCCAGGGGAACACTGAAGCTTTCTTT,CASSPQGNTEAFF
TRBV5-4,TRBJ1-2,TRBD1,NA,TGTGCCAGCAGCTTGGCCGGGAGACAGGGGGGATCTGGCTACACCTTC,CASSLAGRQGGSGYTF
TRBV5-1,TRBJ1-6,NA,few,TGCGCCAGCAGGCGGTACGGGAATAATTCACCCCTCCACTTT,CASRRYGNNSPLHF
TRBV5-1,TRBJ1-1,NA,NA,TGCGCCAGCAGCTTCCGGGTAGGGGACACTGAAGCTTTCTTT,CASSFRVGDTEAFF
TRBV4-1,TRBJ2-3,TRBD2,NA,TGCGCCAGCAGCCCCAGACTAGCGAGCACAGATACGCAGTATTTT,CASSPRLASTDTQYF
TRBV6-5,TRBJ2-4,NA,NA,TGTGCCAGCAGTTACGACGGCAGGCCCCACTTC,CASSYDGRPHF
TRBV30,TRBJ2-5,TRBD2,NA,TGTGCCTGGAGTGCTAGCGGGAGAAGTGGGGAGACCCAGTACTTC,CAWSASGRSGETQYF
TRBV14,TRBJ2-1,NA,once,TGTGCCAGCAGCCCGGACTGGTCCAATGAGCAGTTCTTC,CASSPDWSNEQFF
TRBV2,TRBJ1-2,TRBD1,NA,TGTGCCAGCAGTAAATTGCTCCGCGGGACAGGGAAGGATAACTATGGCTACACCTTC,CASSKLLRGTGKDNYGYTF
TRBV6-5,TRBJ2-7,NA,NA,TGTGCCAGCAGATCCTACTACGAGCAGTACTTC,CASRSYYEQYF
TRBV6-1,TRBJ1-1,NA,NA,TGTGCCAGCAGTAATTCCCAGGGGAACACTGAAGCTTTCTTT,CASSNSQGNTEAFF
TRBV10-3,TRBJ2-7,TRBD1,NA,TGTGCCATCATGGAGACAGGGGCCCACGAGCAGTACTTC,CAIMETGAHEQYF
TRBV4-1,TRBJ1-5,NA,NA,TGCGCCAGCAGCCAAGAATACGGGAGTGGCCAGCCCCAGCATTTT,CASSQEYGSGQPQHF
TRBV9,TRBJ2-3,TRBD2,NA,TGTGCCAGCAGCGTAGCGGGGGGAAGCACAGATACGCAGTATTTT,CASSVAGGSTDTQYF
TRBV25-1,TRBJ1-2,NA,many,TGTGCCAGCAGTGAATTGCACTCGTCGGGTAGGATTAACTATGGCTACACCTTC,CASSELHSSGRINYGYTF
TRBV30,TRBJ1-2,NA,NA,TGTGCCTGGAGCCAACTTGTCCCTGCAGGGTATGGCTACACCTTC,CAWSQLVPAGYGYTF
TRBV7-6,TRBJ2-7,TRBD2,NA,TGTGCCAGCAGCTCCCGGACTAGCGGGGAGCTTTACGAGCAGTACTTC,CASSSRTSGELYEQYF
TRBV9,TRBJ2-1,TRBD2,NA,TGTGCCAGCAGCGTAGAGGCGGGGGGAAGAGGTCATGAGCAGTTCTTC,CASSVEAGGRGHEQFF
TRBV11-2,TRBJ1-2,TRBD1,NA,TGTGCCAGCAGCTCTCTCACAGGGGGCCACCTCTATGGCTACACCTTC,CASSSLTGGHLYGYTF
TRBV11-2,TRBJ1-1,NA,NA,TGTGCCAGCAGCTCGGGGAGGGGGAACACTGAAGCTTTCTTT,CASSSGRGNTEAFF
TRBV14,TRBJ2-7,TRBD1,NA,TGTGCCAGCAGCCTAATCCAGGGGGCGTACGAGCAGTACTTC,CASSLIQGAYEQYF
TRBV19,TRBJ1-4,NA,NA,TGTGCCAGTAGCTCCCTGCAGGGAACTAATGAAAAACTGTTTTTT,CASSSLQGTNEKLFF
TRBV5-8,TRBJ2-4,NA,NA,TGTGCCAGCAGCTTGGTCCTAGCCAAAAACATTCAGTACTTC,CASSLVLAKNIQYF
TRBV18,TRBJ2-4,NA,NA,TGTGCCAGCTCACCCCGACAGGCGCTAAACATTCAGTACTTC,CASSPRQALNIQYF
TRBV4-1,TRBJ1-6,NA,NA,TGCGCCAGCAGCCAGGGGGGGCTGCCTGATAATTCACCCCTCCACTTT,CASSQGGLPDNSPLHF
TRBV14,TRBJ2-1,NA,NA,TGTGCCAGCAGCCAAGATCGAGCGCTAGCGTTTTACAATGAGCAGTTCTTC,CASSQDRALAFYNEQFF